A single TCR beta chain is shown here with its context. V lost 1 base to trimming and J lost 0 bases, with 13 bases between them. The CDR3 runs 16 residues. CDR1 and CDR2 (germline): SGHTA, FQGNSA. These data are taken from a study of blood T cells in healthy people across ages. Peripheral blood, roughly 9.3 milliliters per donor, was collected. Combining a sample-barcoded 5' primer with a J-beta primer mix, a second PCR ran for about 7 to 11 cycles. TCRdb itself ran the 5' RACE reads through MiXCR, one entry per CDR3 protein. In the table there are over 1.5 million distinct CDR3 sequences, just under 50% of which are singletons.

This chain uses TRBV7-2 with TRBJ2-7; D perhaps matches TRBD1 (5 bases). Source material: blood. The clonotype originates from a middle-aged woman in good health. The CDR3 DNA follows: TGTGCCAGCAGCTTAGGACACAGGATAGGCTCCTACGAGCAGTACTTC. This translates into CASSLGHRIGSYEQYF.